Following are 2 T cell receptor beta chains from one sample sequenced in a study of vaccination effects on CD4 cells after COVID-19 (dated by TCRdb to 2021 to 2024). The ViraFEST assay stimulated PBMC with viral peptide pools and then used TCR sequencing to identify antigen-specific CD4+ T cell clonotypes by expansion. After less than eleven days of culture, CD4+ T cells were isolated with the EasySep CD4+ T cell isolation kit. PCR-confirmed SARS-CoV-2 infection had occurred in convalescent patients between March and December 2020, before the Alpha, Beta and Delta variants emerged in the United States. These receptors have no known antigen. Library preparation used the immunoSEQ multiplex PCR assay. TCRdb's version of the immuneACCESS table is confined to in-frame rearrangements and falls short of the full clone set. An unresolved V gene accounts for under half of the shortfall where checked; the remainder is of unknown origin. This sample lists around 30,000 clones; approximately 80% were detected once. Together, the top ten hold roughly 21% of the sample.

Sequencing was performed on CD4+ T cells from PBMCs cultured with HCoV-NL63 spike peptides, taken before COVID-19 vaccination. The label giving this sample's cell subset or site can be read as: HCoV-NL63 spike overlapping peptide pool stimulation. These receptor sequences come from a human donor who had a prior SARS-CoV-2 infection.

The gene calls are TRBV27 and TRBJ1-1; no reliable D call. Trimming removed 3 bases from V and 5 bases from J, with 7 bases in between. Germline V CDR1 and CDR2: MNHEY, SMNVEV (reference sequence). The CDR3 runs to 12 residues. The CDR3 region has the DNA TGTGCCAGCAGTTTTCAAGGGACTGAAGCTTTCTTT. Its protein product is CASSFQGTEAFF.

The gene calls are TRBV11-2 and TRBJ2-1, with 9 bases fitting TRBD2. The V and J ends lost 1 base and 1 base, in that order; junction bases with no gene match: 8. Germline V gives CDR1 SGHAT, CDR2 FQNNGV. The CDR3 length is 18 residues. This CDR3 is CASSLAGGRALSYNEQFF. Here the CDR3 DNA reads TGTGCCAGCAGCTTAGCTGGCGGGAGGGCCTTGTCCTACAATGAGCAGTTCTTC.